The entry that follows covers one TCR beta chain sequence. Antigen specificity is unknown. This sample was taken from a study of PD-1 blockade in classical Hodgkin lymphoma. Study results and limitations: Still unresolved is the cause of the repertoire differences, which may be disease activity or prior therapy. Healthy donors were reported to have higher baseline TCR diversity than newly diagnosed patients. Newly diagnosed patients and complete responders had comparable diversity at baseline. The authors excluded patients who started nivolumab under 1 year after ASCT.

All patients relapsed after autologous stem cell transplantation, and brentuximab vedotin exposure varied. Libraries were prepared by immunoSEQ multiplex PCR; TCRdb keeps only in-frame clonotypes and omits some of them. The sample holds more than 30,000 clones; 76% are singletons and the top ten take about 15%. This CDR3 is built from 17 residues. CDR1 and CDR2 (germline): MGHDK, SYGVNS. V lost 5 bases and J lost 10, with 24 bases in between. This clonotype originated in a human donor with classical Hodgkin lymphoma. This specimen was peripheral blood mononuclear cells (PBMCs), taken before the second cycle of nivolumab. J is TRBJ1-6 and V is TRBV25-1, with D perhaps matching TRBD1 (6 bases). The CDR3 loop reads CASSPGAEGGSHSPLHF. The CDR3 DNA follows: TGTGCCAGCAGTCCAGGGGCAGAAGGGGGTTCTCACTCACCCCTCCACTTT.